Listed below are T cell receptor beta chains from one sample, sequenced in a study of blood T cell repertoires in COVID-19. Produced via immunoSEQ multiplex PCR; TCRdb's table is partial and in-frame only. The repertoire includes 140,000 to 150,000 clones, roughly 88% of them detected once, and 1.5% to 2% sits in the top ten. The sequenced sample consisted of peripheral blood. These receptors came from a man aged 65-85 years with acute or convalescent COVID-19. CDR3s include the opening cysteine and the closing phenylalanine or tryptophan. The order of the fields is D gene, V gene, clone size, CDR3 length, J gene, CDR3 DNA, CDR3 protein. The D gene is left open where the match is weak. Where a row states a size, it is once, few, many or the class of an expanded clone; other rows omit it.

.	TRBV30	.	14	TRBJ1-5	TGTGCCTGGAGTGGGCCAGGGAGCAATCAGCCCCAGCATTTT	CAWSGPGSNQPQHF
TRBD1	TRBV19	.	15	TRBJ1-2	TGTGCCAGTAGTTCCGGACAGGGGGTAGGCTATGGCTACACCTTC	CASSSGQGVGYGYTF
.	TRBV15	.	15	TRBJ2-5	TGTGCCACCAGCAGAGACAGGGGATCCGGAGAGACCCAGTACTTC	CATSRDRGSGETQYF
.	TRBV6-5	.	13	TRBJ2-2	TGTGCCAGCAGAACGAGCGGCACCGGGGAGCTGTTTTTT	CASRTSGTGELFF
.	TRBV19	.	13	TRBJ2-3	TGTGCCAGTAGTATAGGCGGGCCAGATACGCAGTATTTT	CASSIGGPDTQYF
.	TRBV6-4	.	13	TRBJ1-2	TGTGCCAGCCCTACGAGGGTCCGCTATGGCTACACCTTC	CASPTRVRYGYTF
.	TRBV3-1/TRBV3-2	.	15	TRBJ2-7	TGTGCCAGCAGCCAAGGCCCAAGCACCTCCTACGAGCAGTACTTC	CASSQGPSTSYEQYF
TRBD1	TRBV19	.	22	TRBJ2-6	TGTGCCAGTAGTCCCAGTCGATGGGGACAGGGGGCGCGGGAAACTGGGGCCAACGTCCTGACTTTC	CASSPSRWGQGARETGANVLTF
.	TRBV5-4	.	15	TRBJ1-2	TGTGCCAGCAGCTTTCGACGGGGAACCAACTATGGCTACACCTTC	CASSFRRGTNYGYTF
TRBD1	TRBV10-3	.	16	TRBJ2-7	TGTGCCATCAGTTTACTTCTTGGACAGGGACGGTACGAGCAGTACTTC	CAISLLLGQGRYEQYF
TRBD2	TRBV28	.	15	TRBJ2-1	TGTGCCAGCAGATGGACGGGAGGACCCTACAATGAGCAGTTCTTC	CASRWTGGPYNEQFF
.	TRBV7-9	.	14	TRBJ1-2	TGTGCCAGCAGCTCGGATCAGGGTTCCTATGGCTACACCTTC	CASSSDQGSYGYTF
TRBD1	TRBV28	.	14	TRBJ1-4	TGTGCCAGCAGTAAGGACAGGGTAGAGGAAAAACTGTTTTTT	CASSKDRVEEKLFF
.	TRBV25-1	.	12	TRBJ1-1	TGTGCCAGCTATAACAGGGCTGATGAAGCTTTCTTT	CASYNRADEAFF
.	TRBV28	.	15	TRBJ2-3	TGTGCCAGCAGCGTTCCAGGGGGAGGAACAGATACGCAGTATTTT	CASSVPGGGTDTQYF
TRBD1	TRBV24-1	.	15	TRBJ1-5	TGTGCCACCAGTCCCCGGGACAGGGACGGTAGGCCCCAGCATTTT	CATSPRDRDGRPQHF
TRBD2	TRBV6-1	.	19	TRBJ2-1	TGTGCCAGCAGTGAAAATTTCCCCCCCGGGACTAGCGTATACAATGAGCAGTTCTTC	CASSENFPPGTSVYNEQFF
TRBD2	TRBV3-1/TRBV3-2	.	16	TRBJ2-1	TGTGCCAGCAGCCAAGGTAGTCTAGCGGCCTACAATGAGCAGTTCTTC	CASSQGSLAAYNEQFF
.	TRBV5-1	.	16	TRBJ2-4	TGCGCCAGCAGCTCGGATCCGGGCGGGATTGAAAACATTCAGTACTTC	CASSSDPGGIENIQYF
.	TRBV19	.	14	TRBJ2-5	TGTGCCAGTAGTATAGGACAGTCCCAAGAGACCCAGTACTTC	CASSIGQSQETQYF
.	TRBV6-5	.	15	TRBJ1-6	TGTGCCAGCAGTTACTATGCAGGGCATGAGTCACCCCTCCACTTT	CASSYYAGHESPLHF
.	TRBV2	.	16	TRBJ1-1	TGTGCCAGCAGTGAATTGGGGGGAGCCGGGAACACTGAAGCTTTCTTT	CASSELGGAGNTEAFF
.	TRBV6-5	.	15	TRBJ1-6	TGTGCCAGCAGTACCGGGATACCCTATAATTCACCCCTCCACTTT	CASSTGIPYNSPLHF
TRBD1	TRBV11-3	few	18	TRBJ1-4	TGTGCCAGCAGCTTATACCCGGTACTCGGGACAGTTAATGAAAAACTGTTTTTT	CASSLYPVLGTVNEKLFF
TRBD1	TRBV19	.	13	TRBJ1-1	TGTGCCACCAACCGGGACAGGGGGACTGAAGCTTTCTTT	CATNRDRGTEAFF
TRBD1	TRBV11-1	.	15	TRBJ1-6	TGTGCCAGCAGCCCGCGGGACAGGGATGAGTCACCCCTCCACTTT	CASSPRDRDESPLHF
.	TRBV5-5	.	16	TRBJ2-3	TGTGCCAGCAGCCCCTTCTTAGGGGCGTCCGTGGGTACGCAGTATTTT	CASSPFLGASVGTQYF
.	TRBV5-5	.	17	TRBJ1-1	TGTGCCAGCAGCTTTAACCACGGGACACGAAAGAACACTGAAGCTTTCTTT	CASSFNHGTRKNTEAFF
.	TRBV5-1	few	12	TRBJ2-7	TGCGCCAGCAGCTTCTTAGCTGCCGAGCAGTACTTC	CASSFLAAEQYF
.	TRBV15	.	15	TRBJ1-5	TGTGCCACCAGCAGAGACCCGGGGGGCGGTCAGCCCCAGCATTTT	CATSRDPGGGQPQHF
TRBD2	TRBV7-7	.	15	TRBJ2-5	TGTGCCAGCAGCTTGGGACTAGCGGCCCAAGAGACCCAGTACTTC	CASSLGLAAQETQYF